These 27 T cell receptor beta chains were all obtained from the same sample, sequenced in a study of shared clonotypes between healthy human individuals. This table comes from immunoSEQ multiplex PCR, and its TCRdb copy is limited to in-frame clones, with some not included. Found here are around 2,000,000 clones, about 95% of them singletons; the top ten hold 0.95% to 1.5%. The naive CD8 population came from CD45RO-negative cells selected for CCR7, without terminally differentiated effector memory CD45RA+ cells. Sequencing used naive CD8+ T cells sorted from blood. All receptors derive from a man between 18 and 35 years old in good health.

The V and J genes are TRBV2 and TRBJ1-6; tentatively, D is TRBD1 (5 bases). The germline V gene has CDR1 SNHLY and CDR2 FYNNEI. The CDR3 covers 15 residues. V was cut by 1 base and J by 7 bases, with 11 bases left in between. CDR3 in amino acids: CASSEGVTANSPLHF. The CDR3 bases are TGTGCCAGCAGTGAAGGTGTGACAGCCAATTCACCCCTCCACTTT.

As concerns this clone: The same CDR3 also results from other DNA sequences found in this sample. The rearrangement uses TRBV27 and TRBJ2-7; TRBD1 matches 7 bases. V shed 8 bases, J shed 4 bases, and the junction held 2 bases outside the gene matches. The CDR3 has 11 amino acids. Germline V gene sequence: CDR1 MNHEY, CDR2 SMNVEV (reference sequence). CDR3 bases: TGTGCCAGCGGGACAGCTTACGAGCAGTACTTC. It specifies CASGTAYEQYF.

On this clone: This CDR3 is also generated by other DNA sequences in the sample. The V and J genes are TRBV5-8 and TRBJ2-3, with 7 positions matching TRBD2. Germline values: CDR1 SGHTS, CDR2 YDEGEE. J lost 2 bases, V lost 0 bases, and 3 bases had no gene match. The CDR3 contains 15 residues. This chain's CDR3 is CASSLGLAATDTQYF. The DNA for the CDR3 is TGTGCCAGCAGCTTGGGGCTAGCGGCCACAGATACGCAGTATTTT.

V usage is TRBV1 and J usage is TRBJ2-1; the listed D gene, TRBD2, was not tested against the DNA. TRBV1 is termed a pseudogene. The CDR3 loop spans 19 amino acids. The CDR3: CTSSQDVLNRLAGNNEQFF. CDR3 sequence (DNA): TGCACCAGCAGCCAAGATGTCTTAAATCGTCTAGCGGGGAACAATGAGCAGTTCTTC.

This rearrangement joins TRBV2 to TRBJ1-4; 8 bases match TRBD1. The CDR3 has 14 amino acids. V was pared by 3 bases and J by 4 bases, with 1 base of the junction left unmatched. Germline-derived CDR1 and CDR2 are SNHLY and FYNNEI. The chain's CDR3 is CASSDDRGNEKLFF. The CDR3 coding sequence is TGTGCCAGCAGTGACGACAGGGGTAATGAAAAACTGTTTTTT.

The chain has TRBV11-2 and TRBJ2-7; 12 bases fit TRBD2. This CDR3 has 16 residues. Per the germline V gene, CDR1 is SGHAT and CDR2 is FQNNGV. V trimming: 5 bases; J trimming: 2 bases; junction bases outside the gene matches: 7. The CDR3 nucleotides are TGTGCCAGCAGCGTTTTCCTAGCGGGAGGGCCCTACGAGCAGTACTTC. Translated, it gives CASSVFLAGGPYEQYF.

V gene TRBV28 combines with J gene TRBJ2-3; D is undetermined. The CDR3 is 14 residues long. CDR1 and CDR2 (germline): MDHEN, SYDVKM. V lost 6 bases and J 2 bases, leaving 12 bases between the germline ends. The CDR3 here is CASRGRIDTDTQYF. The DNA for the CDR3 is TGTGCCAGCAGAGGGCGGATCGACACAGATACGCAGTATTTT.

Details on this clone: Other DNA variants within this sample encode the same CDR3. The chain couples TRBV10-2 to TRBJ1-2; the D is unclear. Germline CDR1 WSHSY, CDR2 SAAADI. Trimming shortened V by 3 bases and J by 2 bases, and 4 bases separated the two germline ends. The length of the CDR3 is 12 residues. CDR3 bases: TGCGCCAGCAGTGACGGGAACTATGGCTACACCTTC. It is translated as CASSDGNYGYTF.

The gene calls are TRBV6-5 and TRBJ1-4; 9 nucleotides match TRBD1. Germline CDR1 MNHEY, CDR2 SVGAGI. V lost 6 bases and J lost 8; bases outside the gene matches: 7. CDR3 length: 14 residues. CDR3 DNA: TGTGCCAGCAGCCATGGACAGGGGAGGGAAAAACTGTTTTTT. The encoded protein is CASSHGQGREKLFF.

This clone was observed a few times. J is TRBJ1-1 and V is TRBV30, with a weak D call TRBD1 (6 bases). The ends were cut back, 5 bases at V and 7 bases at J, with 11 bases in the middle. CDR3 length equals 11 residues. Looked up from germline, CDR1 is GTSNPN and CDR2 is SVGIG (reference sequence). The CDR3 spells CAWFGGLEAFF. In nucleotides, the CDR3 is TGTGCCTGGTTTGGGGGCCTTGAAGCTTTCTTT.

This clone was counted once. The V call is TRBV10-3, the J call TRBJ1-1, with 9 bases aligning to TRBD1. The length of the CDR3 is 14 residues. Germline CDR1 ENHRY, CDR2 SYGVKD. The trim removed 6 bases at V and 1 base at J, leaving 3 bases unmatched. In DNA, the CDR3 is TGTGCCATCAGGCTGGACAGGGGGAACACTGAAGCTTTCTTT. This gives the protein CAIRLDRGNTEAFF.

V usage is TRBV27 and J usage is TRBJ2-7, with D perhaps matching TRBD2 (7 bases). The germline CDR1 and CDR2 sequences are MNHEY and SMNVEV (reference sequence). This CDR3 region has 13 residues. Trimming cost V 6 bases and J 3 bases, with 12 bases left between them. Here the CDR3 DNA reads TGTGCCAGCAGCGGGGGGCTTTACTACGAGCAGTACTTC. Its translation: CASSGGLYYEQYF.

This clone occurred once. The chain is built from TRBV7-2 and TRBJ2-7; D call uncertain. The CDR3 sequence is 13 residues long. Trimming removed 6 bases at V and 5 bases at J, with 14 bases between. Germline values: CDR1 SGHTA, CDR2 FQGNSA. Written as DNA, the CDR3 is TGTGCCAGCAGTATAGTATCCCTAAACGAGCAGTACTTC. Translating gives CASSIVSLNEQYF.

This chain joins TRBV19 and TRBJ2-5, with 7 bases matching TRBD1. There are 14 residues in the CDR3. Per the germline V gene, CDR1 is LNHDA and CDR2 is SQIVND (reference sequence). After removal of 5 bases from V and 1 base from J, the junction contained 4 bases not matched to a gene. The CDR3 coding sequence is TGTGCCAGTAGTCCCCGGGACAGCCAAGAGACCCAGTACTTC. As protein: CASSPRDSQETQYF.

V usage is TRBV7-8 and J usage is TRBJ1-3; D remains ambiguous. Germline V lookup: CDR1 SGHVS, CDR2 FQNEAQ. This CDR3 is built from 14 residues. The ends were cut back, 1 base at V and 0 bases at J, with 4 bases in the middle. The CDR3 bases are TGTGCCAGCAGCTTAGAAGTCTCTGGAAACACCATATATTTT. The encoded protein is CASSLEVSGNTIYF.

This chain links TRBV25-1 with TRBJ1-1; TRBD1 is a possible D gene (5 bases). Germline CDR1 MGHDK, CDR2 SYGVNS. This CDR3 comprises 17 residues. V lost 3 bases and J 5 bases, leaving 22 bases between the germline ends. The CDR3 spells CASSEEQVLPRRTEAFF. CDR3 nucleotide sequence: TGTGCCAGCAGTGAGGAACAGGTTCTCCCGAGAAGGACTGAAGCTTTCTTT.

This chain uses TRBV15 with TRBJ2-1; D unclear. The germline gives CDR1 LNHNV, CDR2 YYDKDF (reference sequence). This CDR3 is 21 amino acids long. The V end lost 0 bases, the J end lost 1 base, and 25 bases lay between the germline ends. CDR3 nucleotides: TGTGCCACCAGCAGAGATGTTGTTAGCCCTATCATACTTGGGTCCTACAATGAGCAGTTCTTC. Translation: CATSRDVVSPIILGSYNEQFF.

This chain links TRBV28 with TRBJ1-1; 12 nucleotides line up with TRBD1. V trimming: 6 bases; J trimming: 8 bases; junction bases outside the gene matches: 7. The germline CDR1 and CDR2 sequences are MDHEN and SYDVKM. The CDR3 runs 14 residues. The CDR3 loop is CASRPGQGAGEAFF. CDR3 nucleotide sequence: TGTGCCAGCAGGCCGGGACAGGGGGCGGGAGAAGCTTTCTTT. Based on the CDR3 plus reference TRBV28 and TRBJ1-1, the full variable domain is DVKVTQSSRYLVKRTGEKVFLECVQDMDHENMFWYRQDPGLGLRLIYFSYDVKMKEKGDIPEGYSVSREKKERFSLILESASTNQTSMYLCASRPGQGAGEAFFGQGTRLTVV.

This clone was picked up one time. This chain links TRBV4-3 with TRBJ2-2, with 14 nucleotides matching TRBD2. From germline, CDR1 is LGHNA and CDR2 YSLEER. The length of the CDR3 is 16 residues. The V gene end was trimmed by 4 bases and the J gene end by 4 bases; junction bases not matched to a gene: 2. CDR3 sequence (DNA): TGCGCCAGCAGCCCGGGACTAGCGGGAGTCACCGGGGAGCTGTTTTTT. This codes for CASSPGLAGVTGELFF.

The V call is TRBV6-5, the J call TRBJ2-2; 9 bases map to TRBD1. CDR1 is MNHEY, CDR2 SVGAGI, per germline. Germline trimming cut 4 bases from V and 7 bases from J; bases unmatched to any gene: 10. This CDR3 region has 16 residues. CDR3 DNA: TGTGCCAGCAGTTTAAGGGGACAGGGATTCGGCGGGGAGCTGTTTTTT. Translated, it gives CASSLRGQGFGGELFF.

The rearrangement uses TRBV7-9 and TRBJ2-5; the match to TRBD1 covers 9 bases. V lost 2 bases to trimming and J lost 3 bases; unmatched junction nucleotides: 13. Germline lookup yields CDR1 SEHNR and CDR2 FQNEAQ (reference sequence). There are 18 residues in the CDR3. DNA for the CDR3: TGTGCCAGCAGCTTATCCCCCCCAGGGACAGGGAGAGAAGAGACCCAGTACTTC. Encoded protein: CASSLSPPGTGREETQYF.

The chain has TRBV30 and TRBJ2-1; no clear D gene. Germline V CDR1 and CDR2: GTSNPN, SVGIG (reference sequence). Trimming left V 4 bases short and J 0 bases short, with 10 bases between. The CDR3 totals 14 residues. The CDR3 region has the DNA TGTGCCTGGACGGCTGATACCTCCTACAATGAGCAGTTCTTC. Protein: CAWTADTSYNEQFF.

This clone was observed a handful of times. The chain couples TRBV29-1 to TRBJ2-7, with a tentative D call TRBD2 (5 bases). Germline lookup yields CDR1 SQVTM and CDR2 ANQGSEA. The CDR3 contains 13 residues. Between the trimmed V and J ends, which lost 5 bases and 1 base, there was a span of 12 bases. The CDR3 here is CSVCSRESYEQYF. The CDR3 DNA reads as TGCAGCGTTTGTTCCCGGGAATCCTACGAGCAGTACTTC.

This chain connects TRBV2 to TRBJ2-7; D not resolved. Germline V CDR1 and CDR2: SNHLY, FYNNEI. V lost 5 bases, J lost 4 bases, and 12 bases lay in between. The CDR3 is 13 residues long. CDR3 loop: CASSWKSSYEQYF. CDR3 nucleotides: TGTGCCAGCAGTTGGAAGTCCTCTTACGAGCAGTACTTC. The complete variable domain, with remaining parts taken from reference TRBV2 and TRBJ2-7, reads EPEVTQTPSHQVTQMGQEVILRCVPISNHLYFYWYRQILGQKVEFLVSFYNNEISEKSEIFDDQFSVERPDGSNFTLKIRSTKLEDSAMYFCASSWKSSYEQYFGPGTRLTVT.

The genes are TRBV5-6 and TRBJ2-2; D is unresolved. The CDR3 length is 17 residues. Per the germline V gene, CDR1 is SGHDT and CDR2 is YYEEEE. V dropped 0 bases and J dropped 1 base, with 13 bases sitting between them. CDR3 bases: TGTGCCAGCAGCTTGGGGCGGCGGCAACTGAACACCGGGGAGCTGTTTTTT. Residues: CASSLGRRQLNTGELFF.

The rearrangement joins TRBV7-8 to TRBJ2-1, with D maybe TRBD2 (6 bases). Germline CDR1 and CDR2: SGHVS and FQNEAQ. This CDR3 has 14 amino acids. Trimming took 2 bases from V and 4 from J, leaving 9 bases between them. This CDR3 reads CASSLPGAYNEQFF. The CDR3 DNA sequence: TGTGCCAGCAGCTTACCGGGAGCATACAATGAGCAGTTCTTC.

The chain uses TRBV10-2 and TRBJ1-5; D might be TRBD1 (6 bases). The V end was cut by 3 bases, the J end by 5 bases, with 14 bases between. Looked up from germline, CDR1 is WSHSY and CDR2 is SAAADI. The length of the CDR3 is 15 residues. This CDR3 is CASSDPGGADQPQHF. The CDR3 DNA reads TGCGCCAGCAGTGACCCGGGGGGGGCAGATCAGCCCCAGCATTTT.